One T cell receptor (beta chain) is described in this entry. This clone has a count of ten or more. The specificity of this receptor is unknown. The read is 3 residues too short to cover the CDR3 end, so that end is filled in from the germline J gene. The sample belongs to a study of T cell clonality in common variable immunodeficiency (dated by TCRdb to the mid-2010s). What the authors observed across the whole study: Even though DNA input was equal, the average per sample came to 65,000 to 85,000 unique sequences for controls compared with around 32,000 for CVID samples. Increased TCRbeta clonality was found in CVID subjects compared with healthy controls (t-test p = 0.018), with the increase being most characteristic of about a third of subjects. Correlations between repertoire features and clinical complications were limited by patient heterogeneity within the CVID cohort. CVID TCRbeta sequences reportedly showed fewer deletions and N-nucleotide insertions and lacked highly modified clones with 13 or more V deletions. According to the authors, figuring out what caused the increased clonality in CVID would require sequencing the repertoires of T cell subpopulations. Fewer TCRbeta clones were shared among CVID subjects than among healthy controls (p < 0.0001).

The CDR3 runs 18 residues from the cysteine to the phenylalanine. Sequencing covers 45 bases of the CDR3, shown here with the frame starting at base 1. CDR1 DFQATT and CDR2 SNEGSKA are derived from the germline V gene (reference sequence). V trim: 0 bases; J trim: 3 bases; unmatched bases: 11. Equivalent amounts of genomic DNA from CVID and control samples were used as sequencing input. For every sample, a 60 bp segment covering the rearranged TCRbeta CDR3 region was amplified and then sequenced. The immunoSEQ assay, a bias-corrected multiplex PCR combined with high-throughput sequencing, was used for TCRbeta amplification. Per the original workflow: Every unique nucleotide sequence counted as a clone and was annotated with V, D and J genes, copy number and frequency. Sequences were labeled productive if in frame, and non-productive if out of frame or containing stop codons. Clonality was calculated from Shannon's entropy as previously described. The predicted amino acid sequences of productive clones were used to derive mean CDR3 Kyte-Doolittle hydropathy. Using the R hclust function, scaled V gene usage was clustered hierarchically with Manhattan distance and complete linkage. Sharing of clones by CDR3 amino acid sequence was evaluated through resampling of 12 repertoires per group over 100 rounds. The repertoires were screened for over 60 published EBV-specific TCRbeta sequences and a few hundred published CMV-specific TCRbeta sequences. A couple of CVID samples that yielded fewer than 10,000 sequences were excluded from the analysis, so approximately 38 CVID repertoires were retained. TCRdb carries this immuneACCESS record with in-frame sequences only. Its versions omit some clonotypes, under half of them owing to an unresolved V gene in the studies checked, with the rest unexplained. V and J calls and clone size come straight from that table; D and trimming were deduced from the DNA. This sample shows about 52,000 clones, and none of them turns up only once. The top ten hold 5.4% of the sample.

Predominantly Caucasian heritage was noted among both the CVID patients and the healthy controls. Heparinized peripheral whole blood samples of roughly 5 to 8 ml were obtained from each donor. TCRbeta CDR3 repertoires were sequenced from genomic DNA of adults with common variable immune deficiency (CVID) and healthy adult controls. The control group was made up of about 22 healthy adult volunteers (approximately 10 male and around twelve female) whose ages ranged from roughly 23 to 70 years, with a mean age of approximately 37. To isolate peripheral blood mononuclear cells, diluted blood was subjected to density centrifugation over Hypaque 1077 or Ficoll-Paque. Unsorted mononuclear cells served as the source of genomic DNA, which was extracted either by Qiagen column purification or by a centrifugation-based method.

The sequence is built from TRBV20-1 and TRBJ2-7, with 13 middle bases fitting TRBD2. This clonotype was obtained from a person aged 18-70 years in good health. The sequenced sample was peripheral blood mononuclear cells. The CDR3 region reads CSARDLLGTSGTDYEQYF. Partial CDR3 DNA: TGCAGTGCTAGAGATCTATTGGGGACTAGCGGGACAGACTACGAG.